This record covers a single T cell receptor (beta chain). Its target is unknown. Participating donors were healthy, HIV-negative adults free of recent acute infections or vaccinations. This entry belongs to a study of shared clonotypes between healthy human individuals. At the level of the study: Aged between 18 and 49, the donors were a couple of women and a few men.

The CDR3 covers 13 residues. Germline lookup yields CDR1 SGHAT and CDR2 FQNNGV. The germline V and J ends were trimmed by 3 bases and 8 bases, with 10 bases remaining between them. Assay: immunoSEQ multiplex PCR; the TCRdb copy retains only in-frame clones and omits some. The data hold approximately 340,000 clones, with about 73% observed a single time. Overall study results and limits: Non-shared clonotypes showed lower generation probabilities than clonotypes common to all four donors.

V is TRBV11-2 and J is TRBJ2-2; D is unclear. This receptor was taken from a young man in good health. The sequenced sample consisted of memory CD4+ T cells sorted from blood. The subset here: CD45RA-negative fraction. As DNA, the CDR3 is TGTGCCAGCAGCTTGTATCTTGGAGGGGAGCTGTTTTTT. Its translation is CASSLYLGGELFF.